Detailed here is one TCR beta chain. V lost 4 bases to trimming and J lost 7 bases, with 17 bases between them. The V gene's germline CDR1 is SGHVS and CDR2 FNYEAQ. There are 15 residues in the CDR3. The source of the sample is a study of blood T cell repertoires in COVID-19. Background on the study: The analysed material was cDNA or gDNA that came from T cells, B-cell-depleted T cells, or PBMCs.

Per the original methods: Amplification of reference gene primers was used by the study to estimate nucleated cell counts. TCRdb keeps only in-frame clones here, not all; method: immunoSEQ multiplex PCR. V, J and clone size are those of that table, while D and trimming were read from the DNA. This table has 60,000 to 70,000 clones, about 91% appearing once. The sequencing sample was made of peripheral blood. This TCR was sampled from a woman older than 75 with active COVID-19. The chain uses TRBV7-6 and TRBJ2-4, with D perhaps TRBD2 (7 bases). The CDR3 DNA follows: TGTGCCAGCAGCTCCCGAGGGGGGGCGGGGAACATTCAGTACTTC. Amino acid sequence: CASSSRGGAGNIQYF.